The subject of this entry is one T cell receptor (beta chain). Its target antigen remains unknown. Within one base of it there is no much larger clone, and no base qualities were kept. The record originates from a study of shared clonotypes between healthy human individuals (dated by TCRdb to about 2020). Notes on the research overall: Two women and a few men aged 18 to 49 years were included in the cohort. For each donor, CD4 naive and CD4 memory were each given three plates, CD8 naive was given two plates, and CD8 memory was given one plate. Blood TCR repertoires of four to six healthy adults were deeply sequenced to estimate repertoire size and the extent of clonotype sharing between individuals. To increase sequencing depth and limit assay-specific biases, TCR repertoire library preparation and sequencing were carried out by different laboratories using diverse techniques. Each donor's leukapheresis produced roughly between roughly 0.85 and 9.5 billion PBMCs. What the study reported, not specific to this receptor: Naive subsets generally had larger estimated clonotype richness than memory subsets. The genetic and exposure-history diversity represented was limited by the small number of donors. Sampling was restricted to blood, and TCR repertoires in tissues likely differ from the TCR repertoires found in blood. Sharing across a handful of donors was observed for approximately 5% of naive CD4, about 3.2% of naive CD8, about 2.3% of memory CD4, and over 0.3% of memory CD8 clonotypes. Higher generation probabilities were observed for clonotypes shared by all four sorted-subset donors than for non-shared clonotypes. Pairwise subsampling led to the expectation that sequencing depth would affect the degree of clonotype sharing among donors. Rarefaction of sorted-subset datasets indicated incomplete sequencing despite the large sequencing depth.

TCR CDR3 regions were amplified from genomic DNA by multiplex PCR using the deep immunoSEQ assay. For each cell subset, the extracted genomic DNA was distributed evenly across all wells of several immunoSEQ 96-well plates, and each plate served as one replicate. For sorted subsets, each replicate PCR was loaded with approximately 0.2 ug genomic DNA, equivalent to approximately 27,000 T cell genomes. Purified libraries were measured with a Qubit 3.0 fluorometer, size-checked on a Bioanalyzer 2100, and measured again with the KAPA Library Quantification kit. Every immunoSEQ 96-well plate was sequenced on a dedicated single-read 150-cycle Illumina NextSeq 550 flow cell. The study's own analysis went as follows. Because the immunoSEQ output held only junctional sequences and lacked quality scores, the filtering could not match the filtering applied to full-length reads. Sequences were annotated with PyIR, a Python wrapper for IgBLAST v1.9, and V/J genes and CDR3 were assigned using IMGT germline references. Reads were removed for weak V/J assignments (E-value above 1e-6), missing CDR3, stop codons, out-of-frame junctions, or ambiguous translated residues. V3J clonotypes were defined by identical inferred V gene, J gene, and CDR3 amino acid sequence. The percentage overlap between two repertoires was calculated by dividing the number of shared unique clonotypes by the size of the smaller repertoire. RTK rarefaction, the Chao1 estimator, and Recon v2.1 estimates of unobserved clonotypes were used to assess repertoire richness. For all TCRbeta clonotypes obtained by the gDNA method from several donors, generation probabilities were computed with OLGA. TCRdb limited this immuneACCESS table to in-frame rearrangements with V and J called. A share of clones is missing; checked studies link under half to unresolved V genes, and the rest is unexplained. The D gene and trimming were derived from the DNA, and the V and J assignments and clone size from that table. The sample contains roughly 1,500,000 clones, under 99% of them found a single time. The ten largest clones represent 0.4% to 0.55% of the sample.

V is shortened by 0 bases, J by 4 bases, and the region joining them spans 6 bases. As encoded in the germline V gene, CDR1 is MNHEY while CDR2 is SVGAGI. Reading from cysteine to phenylalanine, the CDR3 counts 13 amino acids. Only CDR3 DNA remains: 39 bases, in frame from the first base. Donors were healthy HIV-negative adults with no recently reported acute infections or vaccinations. All donors were Caucasian adults living in Nashville, Tennessee, USA. Magnetic negative selection was used to enrich CD4+ T cells, after which naive cells were positively selected on CD45RA and the negative fraction became the memory subset. Blood was collected by leukapheresis, and PBMCs were isolated by Ficoll-Histopaque density gradient centrifugation and then cryopreserved in liquid nitrogen vapor phase. Analytical flow cytometry was used to check the purity and quantity of every magnetically sorted T cell population. Genomic DNA was isolated from every sorted fraction and measured by UV absorbance on a Nanodrop 2000c.

The sequence came from a man between 25 and 39 years old in good health. The rearranged chain carries TRBV6-5 and TRBJ1-1, with the D segment identity uncertain. Specimen: naive CD4+ T cells sorted from blood. The cell subset or site label of this sample denotes: CD45RA+ positively selected. The DNA reads TGTGCCAGCAGTTACTCAACAAGCACTGAAGCTTTCTTT. This is translated as CASSYSTSTEAFF.